One and the same sample provided the 9 T cell receptor beta chains below, sequenced in a study of T cell repertoires in cytomegalovirus infection. TCRdb re-called the reads with MiXCR, one entry per CDR3 protein. Of about 320,000 distinct CDR3 sequences in the sample, around 9.5% were seen once. The sample consisted of PBMCs. These receptors all stem from a human donor in good health (CMV status not recorded). Some clones in this sample may be carry-over from other donors' samples.

This clonotype was recorded at least ten times. The chain couples TRBV7-2 to TRBJ2-5; TRBD2 is a possible D gene (7 bases). Trimming cost V 2 bases and J 2 bases, with 18 bases left between them. This CDR3 contains 17 residues. Germline CDR1 and CDR2: SGHTA and FQGNSA. The CDR3 DNA is TGTGCCAGCAGCTTAAGGGGGGAGGGCCTACAACAAGAGACCCAGTACTTC. Translating gives CASSLRGEGLQQETQYF.

This clonotype was seen at least ten times. The gene calls are TRBV12-3 or TRBV12-4 and TRBJ1-4; possible D gene TRBD1, 5 bases. This CDR3 is built from 17 residues. V was shortened by 7 bases and J by 1 base, with 19 bases between the two germline ends. The CDR3 protein is CASTLPGLTETNEKLFF. The DNA of the CDR3 is TGTGCCAGCACCCTTCCGGGACTTACTGAAACTAATGAAAAACTGTTTTTT.

There are a few counts of this clonotype. This chain connects TRBV5-4 to TRBJ2-5, with D tentatively TRBD2 (6 bases). The CDR3 has 15 amino acids. Deletions cut 4 bases from V and 5 bases from J, with 18 bases between. Germline lookup yields CDR1 SGHNT and CDR2 YYREEE (reference sequence). The DNA of the CDR3 is TGTGCCAGCAGCACGCCGGGACTCGTCCGGGAGACCCAGTACTTC. This encodes CASSTPGLVRETQYF.

Only a few counts were recorded for this clonotype. This chain links TRBV15 with TRBJ2-3; D perhaps matches TRBD1 (5 bases). The CDR3 is 15 residues long. Germline CDR1 and CDR2: LNHNV and YYDKDF (reference sequence). Trimming removed 0 bases at V and 3 bases at J, with 10 bases between. The chain's CDR3 is CATSRDWGGTDTQYF. The CDR3 DNA reads TGTGCCACCAGCAGAGATTGGGGCGGAACAGATACGCAGTATTTT.

V usage is TRBV28 and J usage is TRBJ2-7; unclear D gene. This CDR3 has 14 amino acids. V was pared by 5 bases and J by 2 bases, with 13 bases between. CDR1 is MDHEN and CDR2 is SYDVKM in the germline V gene. CDR3 coding DNA: TGTGCCAGCAGTCCCCCGGGCCAAACCTACGAGCAGTACTTC. It yields the protein CASSPPGQTYEQYF.

At least ten counts were recorded for this clonotype. The CDR3 sequence: CASSQDSRRSNSPLHF. The CDR3 DNA reads TGTGCCAGCAGCCAAGATTCGCGAAGGAGTAATTCACCCCTCCACTTT. The rearrangement joins TRBV4-2 to TRBJ1-6; D is uncertain. V gave up 0 bases and J gave up 6 bases, with 12 bases separating them. Germline-derived CDR1 and CDR2 are LGHNA and YNFKEQ. This CDR3 has 16 residues.

This clonotype was observed a handful of times. The gene calls are TRBV11-2 and TRBJ2-3; TRBD2 agrees at 8 bases. The germline V gene encodes CDR1 SGHAT and CDR2 FQNNGV. The V segment lost 5 bases and the J segment 0 bases; nucleotides outside the gene matches: 10. This CDR3 has 17 amino acids. DNA of the CDR3: TGTGCCAGCAGCCTGTACTTAGCGGGACCAAGCACAGATACGCAGTATTTT. Its translation: CASSLYLAGPSTDTQYF.

V gene TRBV7-2 combines with J gene TRBJ1-5; no reliable D call. V lost 5 bases to trimming and J lost 1 base, with 9 bases between them. The germline gives CDR1 SGHTA, CDR2 FQGNSA. This CDR3 is 14 amino acids long. The DNA for the CDR3 is TGTGCCAGCAGCCGAGTCGGCAGCAATCAGCCCCAGCATTTT. It specifies CASSRVGSNQPQHF.

V gene TRBV12-3 or TRBV12-4 combines with J gene TRBJ1-2; D might be TRBD1 (6 bases). The CDR3 consists of 15 residues. V was shortened by 3 bases and J by 3 bases, with 14 bases between the two germline ends. Written as DNA, the CDR3 is TGTGCCAGCAGTTTTTTCATGGCAGGGGACTATGGCTACACCTTC. Its protein is CASSFFMAGDYGYTF.